The rows below give T cell receptor beta chains drawn from one sample of a study of regulatory T cells in long-lasting Graves disease. TCRdb reprocessed the multiplex PCR reads with MiXCR, giving one entry per CDR3 protein. This repertoire shows about 540,000 distinct CDR3 sequences, about 13% found once; its top ten account for 8.5% to 10%. The same data also went into a second study, on T cells in Graves' hyperthyroidism and ophthalmopathy.

This sample comprised peripheral blood mononuclear cells (PBMCs), obtained at new diagnosis, from a patient treated with antithyroid drugs. Receptors were obtained from a man in his thirties or forties with Graves disease. CDR3s include the opening cysteine and the closing phenylalanine or tryptophan. A D gene is named only where the DNA matches it firmly. Size is omitted from some rows. Given values are once, few, many or a class for expanded clones.

>TRBV13|many|.|14|TRBJ2-7
CASSSERTPYEQYF
TGTGCCAGCAGCTCCGAACGGACCCCCTACGAGCAGTACTTC
>TRBV19|few|.|15|TRBJ2-6
CASNGRLSGANVLTF
TGTGCCAGTAATGGACGTCTCTCTGGGGCCAACGTCCTGACTTTC
>TRBV19|many|.|15|TRBJ2-7
CASSIGGTYDYEQYF
TGTGCCAGTAGTATAGGCGGGACCTACGACTACGAGCAGTACTTC
>TRBV27|few|.|14|TRBJ2-2
CASSWGPNTGELFF
TGTGCCAGCAGTTGGGGACCAAACACCGGGGAGCTGTTTTTT
>TRBV11-2|many|.|12|TRBJ2-5
CASSLGSGTQYF
TGTGCCAGCAGCTTAGGTTCTGGGACCCAGTACTTC
>TRBV18|few|.|14|TRBJ2-1
CASSPPGSFNEQFF
TGTGCCAGCTCACCACCGGGGAGCTTTAATGAGCAGTTCTTC
>TRBV5-1|many|TRBD2|16|TRBJ2-3
CASSLSRSGGQDTQYF
TGCGCCAGCAGCTTGTCCAGATCGGGAGGGCAGGATACGCAGTATTTT
>TRBV20-1|.|TRBD1|13|TRBJ2-7
CSARSGQGHEQYF
TGCAGTGCTAGATCGGGACAGGGCCACGAGCAGTACTTC
>TRBV3-1|few|.|15|TRBJ2-3
CASSHPGPNRDTQYF
TGTGCCAGCAGCCACCCGGGACCCAACAGGGATACGCAGTATTTT
>TRBV20-1|.|.|14|TRBJ1-2
CSAIIPVGGTGYTF
TGCAGTGCTATAATCCCGGTAGGGGGGACCGGCTACACCTTC
>TRBV20-1|many|.|9|TRBJ1-1
CSDQDEAFF
TGCAGTGATCAGGATGAAGCTTTCTTT
>TRBV2|many|TRBD2|15|TRBJ2-3
CASRRTSGRADTQYF
TGTGCCAGCAGGAGGACTAGCGGGAGAGCGGATACGCAGTATTTT
>TRBV11-2|few|.|16|TRBJ1-4
CASSLALLPINEKLFF
TGTGCCAGCAGCTTAGCACTACTTCCCATTAATGAAAAACTGTTTTTT
>TRBV2|many|.|14|TRBJ1-3
CASKRDTPGNTIYF
TGTGCCAGCAAAAGGGACACCCCGGGAAACACCATATATTTT
>TRBV6-1|many|.|13|TRBJ1-2
CASATAGPYGYTF
TGTGCCAGCGCTACGGCAGGCCCGTATGGCTACACCTTC
>TRBV29-1|many|TRBD1|14|TRBJ2-5
CSAGRDRGEKTQYF
TGCAGCGCCGGTCGAGACAGGGGGGAAAAGACCCAGTACTTC
>TRBV19|.|TRBD2|15|TRBJ2-4
CASSTERGTGGIQYF
TGTGCCAGTAGTACCGAGCGGGGGACGGGAGGAATTCAGTACTTC
>TRBV5-4|few|.|13|TRBJ2-5
CASSLPGVETQYF
TGTGCCAGCAGCCTGCCTGGTGTTGAGACCCAGTACTTC
>TRBV20-1|.|.|14|TRBJ2-3
CSASLPRATDTQYF
TGCAGTGCTAGCCTTCCGCGGGCCACAGATACGCAGTATTTT
>TRBV4-1|few|.|15|TRBJ2-7
CASSQARVGRPEQYF
TGCGCCAGCAGCCAAGCTCGAGTGGGGAGGCCCGAGCAGTACTTC
>TRBV3-1|.|.|15|TRBJ2-3
CASSIDGFGTDAQYF
TGTGCCAGCAGCATAGACGGATTTGGAACAGATGCGCAGTATTTT
>TRBV20-1|many|TRBD1|13|TRBJ1-2
CSAGGRQGYGYTF
TGCAGTGCCGGGGGTCGACAGGGCTATGGCTACACCTTC
>TRBV24-1|many|TRBD2|19|TRBJ2-7
CATSDKKTGTSGRIYEQYF
TGTGCCACCAGTGATAAAAAGACCGGGACTAGCGGGAGAATCTACGAGCAGTACTTC
>TRBV5-5|few|.|13|TRBJ1-3
CASSFEHGNTIYF
TGCGCCAGCAGCTTCGAGCACGGAAACACCATATATTTT
>TRBV7-2|few|TRBD2|16|TRBJ2-7
CASSSPSGLASYEQYF
TGTGCCAGCAGCTCGCCGTCGGGACTAGCATCCTACGAGCAGTACTTC
>TRBV13|many|.|16|TRBJ2-2
CASSRRGWEPTGELFF
TGTGCCAGCAGCCGTCGGGGCTGGGAACCCACCGGGGAGCTGTTTTTT
>TRBV13|.|.|15|TRBJ1-3
CASSAKQASGNTIYF
TGTGCCAGCAGCGCAAAACAGGCTTCTGGAAACACCATATATTTT
>TRBV6-1|once|TRBD2|14|TRBJ2-7
CAHSSSGSSYEQYF
TGTGCCCACAGCAGCAGCGGGAGTTCCTACGAGCAGTACTTC
>TRBV12-3/TRBV12-4|few|.|13|TRBJ1-1
CASTLGGPTEAFF
TGTGCCAGCACCCTGGGGGGCCCCACTGAAGCTTTCTTT
>TRBV19|.|TRBD2|14|TRBJ2-1
CASSPGLASVEQFF
TGTGCCAGTAGTCCAGGACTAGCGAGCGTGGAGCAGTTCTTC
>TRBV2|many|.|13|TRBJ2-3
CASVVGSTDTQYF
TGTGCCAGCGTCGTGGGAAGCACAGATACGCAGTATTTT
>TRBV3-1|many|.|13|TRBJ2-3
CASSQVTGDTQYF
TGTGCCAGCAGCCAGGTTACCGGCGATACGCAGTATTTT
>TRBV24-1|many|.|14|TRBJ1-5
CATSGFGNNQPQHF
TGTGCCACCAGTGGGTTCGGCAACAATCAGCCCCAGCATTTT
>TRBV7-2|many|.|13|TRBJ2-7
CASSLYREGEQYF
TGTGCCAGCAGCCTATACAGGGAAGGCGAGCAGTACTTC
>TRBV27|many|.|14|TRBJ2-4
CASSLFRSENIQYF
TGTGCCAGCAGTTTGTTCAGGTCTGAAAACATTCAGTACTTC
>TRBV10-3|many|.|14|TRBJ1-4
CAISDSGSNEKLFF
TGTGCCATCAGTGATTCGGGGAGTAATGAAAAACTGTTTTTT
>TRBV10-3|few|.|14|TRBJ2-2
CAISEFENTGELFF
TGTGCCATCAGTGAGTTCGAGAACACCGGGGAGCTGTTTTTT
>TRBV11-2|many|.|14|TRBJ1-1
CASSLEGWRTEAFF
TGTGCCAGCAGCTTAGAGGGCTGGAGGACTGAAGCTTTCTTT
>TRBV20-1|.|.|16|TRBJ1-6
CSARDLEDSGYSPLHF
TGCAGTGCTAGAGATTTAGAGGACAGCGGATATTCACCCCTCCACTTT
>TRBV5-1|few|TRBD1|17|TRBJ1-4
CASSSGTGEEKGEKLFF
TGCGCCAGCAGCTCCGGGACAGGGGAAGAGAAGGGTGAAAAACTGTTTTTT
>TRBV20-1|many|.|15|TRBJ2-7
CSARDQGTGRSEQYF
TGCAGTGCTAGAGATCAAGGGACCGGAAGGAGTGAGCAGTACTTC
>TRBV6-1|many|TRBD1|14|TRBJ2-7
CASSVDRDNYEQYF
TGTGCCAGCTCTGTCGACAGGGATAATTACGAGCAGTACTTC
>TRBV5-1|many|.|15|TRBJ1-1
CASSPTIVGATEAFF
TGCGCCAGCAGCCCTACGATTGTAGGGGCCACTGAAGCTTTCTTT
>TRBV12-3/TRBV12-4|many|.|13|TRBJ1-2
CASSRGGSDGYTF
TGTGCCAGCAGTCGCGGGGGGTCAGATGGCTACACCTTC
>TRBV12-3/TRBV12-4|few|TRBD2|14|TRBJ2-1
CASSFRREGREQFF
TGTGCCAGCAGTTTCAGGCGGGAGGGTAGGGAGCAGTTCTTC
>TRBV7-9|many|.|14|TRBJ2-3
CASSSRAGEDTQYF
TGTGCCAGCAGCTCAAGGGCAGGGGAGGATACGCAGTATTTT
>TRBV29-1|.|TRBD1|11|TRBJ2-7
CSVRTGAEQYF
TGCAGCGTCCGGACAGGGGCCGAGCAGTACTTC
>TRBV7-2|many|.|15|TRBJ2-7
CASSLLLYPSYEQYF
TGTGCCAGCAGCTTACTTCTATACCCATCCTACGAGCAGTACTTC
>TRBV30|.|.|15|TRBJ2-5
CAWGVPPLSEETQYF
TGTGCCTGGGGTGTACCCCCCCTCTCCGAGGAGACCCAGTACTTC
>TRBV7-8|.|.|11|TRBJ2-3
CAGARSDTQYF
TGTGCCGGGGCGCGGTCAGATACGCAGTATTTT
>TRBV6-4|many|.|15|TRBJ2-3
CASSDSVKLGDTQYF
TGTGCCAGCAGTGACTCTGTCAAATTGGGAGATACGCAGTATTTT
>TRBV3-1|few|.|14|TRBJ2-3
CASSRFGGTDTQYF
TGTGCCAGCAGCCGATTTGGGGGCACAGATACGCAGTATTTT
>TRBV6-9|many|.|14|TRBJ1-3
CASSSSIPGNTIYF
TGTGCCAGCAGTTCCTCCATCCCTGGAAACACCATATATTTT
>TRBV27|many|.|13|TRBJ2-1
CASSFREGLGQFF
TGTGCCAGCAGTTTCAGGGAAGGGTTAGGACAGTTCTTC
>TRBV29-1|many|.|12|TRBJ1-2
CSVETEAWGYTF
TGCAGCGTTGAAACGGAGGCTTGGGGCTACACCTTC
>TRBV29-1|many|.|13|TRBJ1-1
CSVGGHQNTEAFF
TGCAGCGTTGGCGGACACCAGAACACTGAAGCTTTCTTT